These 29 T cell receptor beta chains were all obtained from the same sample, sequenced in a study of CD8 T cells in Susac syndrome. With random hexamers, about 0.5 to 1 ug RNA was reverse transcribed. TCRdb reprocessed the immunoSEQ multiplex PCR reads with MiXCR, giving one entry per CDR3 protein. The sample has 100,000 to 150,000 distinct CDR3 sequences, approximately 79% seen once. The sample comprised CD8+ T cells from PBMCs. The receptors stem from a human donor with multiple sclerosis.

The CDR3 DNA is TGTGCCAGCAGTTCGATCAGGGAGATCGGGGAGCTGTTTTTT. Translating gives CASSSIREIGELFF. The genes are TRBV28 and TRBJ2-2; either TRBD1 or TRBD2 may fit D (5 bases each). The CDR3 consists of 14 residues. V was clipped by 4 bases and J by 7 bases, with 13 bases between them. From germline, CDR1 is MDHEN and CDR2 SYDVKM.

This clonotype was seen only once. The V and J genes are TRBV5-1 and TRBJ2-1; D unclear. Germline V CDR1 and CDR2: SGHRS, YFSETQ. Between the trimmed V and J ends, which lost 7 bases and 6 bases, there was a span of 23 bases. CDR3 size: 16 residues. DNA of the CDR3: TGCGCCAGCGTCGCGTTGAGTGGCGTTGAGTTCAATGAGCAGTTCTTC. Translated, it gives CASVALSGVEFNEQFF.

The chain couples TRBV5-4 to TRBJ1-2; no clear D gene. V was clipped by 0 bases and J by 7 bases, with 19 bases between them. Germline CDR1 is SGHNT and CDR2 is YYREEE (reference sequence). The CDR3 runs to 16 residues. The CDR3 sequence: CASSLGSSGISGGYTF. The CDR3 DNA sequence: TGTGCCAGCAGCTTGGGTTCATCAGGCATATCAGGTGGCTACACCTTC.

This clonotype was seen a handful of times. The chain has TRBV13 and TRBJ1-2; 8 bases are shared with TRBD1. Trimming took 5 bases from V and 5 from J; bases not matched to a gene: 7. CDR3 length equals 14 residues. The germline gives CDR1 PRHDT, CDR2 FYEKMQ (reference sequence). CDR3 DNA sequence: TGTGCCAGCAGCCAACGGACAGGGAAATATGGCTACACCTTC. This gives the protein CASSQRTGKYGYTF.

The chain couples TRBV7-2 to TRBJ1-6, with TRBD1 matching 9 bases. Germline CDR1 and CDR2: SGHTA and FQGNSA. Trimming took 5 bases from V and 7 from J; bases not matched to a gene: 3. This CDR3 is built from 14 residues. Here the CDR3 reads CASSPGQGNSPLHF. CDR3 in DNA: TGTGCCAGCAGCCCAGGACAGGGGAATTCACCCCTCCACTTT.

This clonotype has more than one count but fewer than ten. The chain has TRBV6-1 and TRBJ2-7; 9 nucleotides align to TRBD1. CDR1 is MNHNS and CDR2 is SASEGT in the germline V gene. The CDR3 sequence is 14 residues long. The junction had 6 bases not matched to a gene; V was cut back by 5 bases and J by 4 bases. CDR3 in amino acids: CASSNPGTGYEQYV. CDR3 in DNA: TGTGCCAGCAGTAACCCGGGGACAGGGTACGAGCAGTACGTC.

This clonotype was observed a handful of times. The chain's CDR3 is CASSRIRGTEAFF. The DNA for the CDR3 is TGTGCCAGCAGCCGTATCAGGGGAACTGAAGCTTTCTTT. J is TRBJ1-1 and V is TRBV27; a weak D match, TRBD1 (6 bases). Germline CDR1 is MNHEY and CDR2 is SMNVEV (reference sequence). The ends were cut back, 6 bases at V and 5 bases at J, with 13 bases in the middle. CDR3 length: 13 amino acids.

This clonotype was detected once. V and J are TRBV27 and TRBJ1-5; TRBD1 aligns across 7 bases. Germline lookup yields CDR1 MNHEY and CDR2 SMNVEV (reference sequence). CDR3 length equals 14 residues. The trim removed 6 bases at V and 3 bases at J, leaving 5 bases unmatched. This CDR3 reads CASSTTGPNQPQHF. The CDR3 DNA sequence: TGTGCCAGCAGCACGACAGGGCCCAATCAGCCCCAGCATTTT.

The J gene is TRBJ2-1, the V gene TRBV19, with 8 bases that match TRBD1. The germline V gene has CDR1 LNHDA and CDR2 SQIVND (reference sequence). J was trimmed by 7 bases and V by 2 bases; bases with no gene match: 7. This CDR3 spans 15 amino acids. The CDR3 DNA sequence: TGTGCCAGTAGTATATCAGGGGGCGCGGGTAATGAGCAGTTCTTC. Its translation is CASSISGGAGNEQFF.

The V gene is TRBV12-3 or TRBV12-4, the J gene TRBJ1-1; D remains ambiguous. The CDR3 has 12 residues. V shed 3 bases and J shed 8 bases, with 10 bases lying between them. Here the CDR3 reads CASSFILGEAFF. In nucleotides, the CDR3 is TGTGCCAGCAGTTTTATCCTAGGGGAAGCTTTCTTT.

The CDR3 region is CSVEGSVDEQYF. The CDR3, as DNA: TGCAGCGTTGAAGGTTCTGTGGACGAGCAGTACTTC. The rearrangement links TRBV29-1 to TRBJ2-7; D call uncertain. The germline V gene has CDR1 SQVTM and CDR2 ANQGSEA. This CDR3 has 12 residues. Trimming removed 1 base from V and 5 bases from J, with 9 bases in between.

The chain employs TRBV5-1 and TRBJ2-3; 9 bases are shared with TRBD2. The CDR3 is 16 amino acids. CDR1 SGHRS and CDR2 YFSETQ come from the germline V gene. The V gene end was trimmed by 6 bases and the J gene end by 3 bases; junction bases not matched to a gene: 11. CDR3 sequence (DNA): TGCGCCAGCACCCCTGTCGAGGGACTAGCAACAGATACGCAGTATTTT. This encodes CASTPVEGLATDTQYF.

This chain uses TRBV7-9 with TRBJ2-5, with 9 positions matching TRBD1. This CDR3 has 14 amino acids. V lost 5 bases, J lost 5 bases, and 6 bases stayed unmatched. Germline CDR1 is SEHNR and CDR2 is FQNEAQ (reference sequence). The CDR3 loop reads CASSGGDRDETQYF. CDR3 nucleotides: TGTGCCAGCAGCGGGGGGGACAGGGACGAGACCCAGTACTTC.

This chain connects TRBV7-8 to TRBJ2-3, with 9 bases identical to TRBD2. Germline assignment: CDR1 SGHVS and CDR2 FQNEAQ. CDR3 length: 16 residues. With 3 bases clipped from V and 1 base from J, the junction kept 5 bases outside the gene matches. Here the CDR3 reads CASSLVTSGRTDTQYF. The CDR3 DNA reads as TGTGCCAGCAGCTTGGTGACTAGCGGACGCACAGATACGCAGTATTTT.

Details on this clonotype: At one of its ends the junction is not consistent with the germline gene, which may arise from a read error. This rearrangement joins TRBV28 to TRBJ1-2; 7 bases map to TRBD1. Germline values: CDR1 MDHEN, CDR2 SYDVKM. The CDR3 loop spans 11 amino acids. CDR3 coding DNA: TGTGCCAGCCGTTACAGGGGATTCTACGCCTTC. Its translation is CASRYRGFYAF.

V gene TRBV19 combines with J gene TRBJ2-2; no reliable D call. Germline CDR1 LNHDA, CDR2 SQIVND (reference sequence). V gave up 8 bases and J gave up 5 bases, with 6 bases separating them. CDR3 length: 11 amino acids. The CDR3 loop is CASGSTGELFF. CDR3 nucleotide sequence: TGTGCCAGTGGTTCTACCGGGGAGCTGTTTTTT.

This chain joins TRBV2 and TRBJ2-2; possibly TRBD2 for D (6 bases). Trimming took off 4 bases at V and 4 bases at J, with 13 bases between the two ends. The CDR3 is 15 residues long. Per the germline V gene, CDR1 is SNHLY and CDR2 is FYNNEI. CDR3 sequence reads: CASSGGGSSTGELFF. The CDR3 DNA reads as TGTGCCAGCAGTGGAGGAGGGAGTAGCACCGGGGAGCTGTTTTTT.

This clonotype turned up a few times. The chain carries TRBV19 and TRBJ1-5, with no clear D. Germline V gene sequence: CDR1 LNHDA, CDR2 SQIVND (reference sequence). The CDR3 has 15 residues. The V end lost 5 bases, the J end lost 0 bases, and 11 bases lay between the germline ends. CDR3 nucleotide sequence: TGTGCCAGTAGTGGTGCGGGATATAGCAATCAGCCCCAGCATTTT. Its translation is CASSGAGYSNQPQHF.

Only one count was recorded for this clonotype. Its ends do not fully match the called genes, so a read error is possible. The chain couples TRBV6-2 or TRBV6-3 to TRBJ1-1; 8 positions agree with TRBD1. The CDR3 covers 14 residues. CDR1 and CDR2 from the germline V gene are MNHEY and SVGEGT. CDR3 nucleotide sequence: TGTGCCAGCACTTTGGGACAGGTGAAGACTGAAGCTTTCTTT. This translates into CASTLGQVKTEAFF.

The DNA for the CDR3 is TGTGCCAGCAAGAAAGCCAGCGGGGAGCTGTTTTTT. Its translation is CASKKASGELFF. The chain uses TRBV6-5 and TRBJ2-2, with D unclear. The CDR3 runs 12 residues. The V gene's germline CDR1 is MNHEY and CDR2 SVGAGI. Trimming stripped 7 bases from V and 7 bases from J, with 10 bases between.

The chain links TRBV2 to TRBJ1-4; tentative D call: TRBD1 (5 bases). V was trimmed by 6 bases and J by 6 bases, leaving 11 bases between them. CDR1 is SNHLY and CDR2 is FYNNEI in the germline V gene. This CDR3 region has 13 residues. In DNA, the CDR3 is TGTGCCAGCAGGGAATGGGGGGATGAAAAACTGTTTTTT. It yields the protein CASREWGDEKLFF.

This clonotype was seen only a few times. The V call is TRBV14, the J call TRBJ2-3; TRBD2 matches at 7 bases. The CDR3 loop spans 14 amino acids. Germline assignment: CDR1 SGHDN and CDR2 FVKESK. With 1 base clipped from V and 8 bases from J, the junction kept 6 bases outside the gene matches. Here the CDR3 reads CASSQGGIAGTQYF. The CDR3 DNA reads TGTGCCAGCAGCCAAGGAGGTATAGCGGGTACGCAGTATTTT. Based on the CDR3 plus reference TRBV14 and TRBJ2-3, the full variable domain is EAGVTQFPSHSVIEKGQTVTLRCDPISGHDNLYWYRRVMGKEIKFLLHFVKESKQDESGMPNNRFLAERTGGTYSTLKVQPAELEDSGVYFCASSQGGIAGTQYFGPGTRLTVL.

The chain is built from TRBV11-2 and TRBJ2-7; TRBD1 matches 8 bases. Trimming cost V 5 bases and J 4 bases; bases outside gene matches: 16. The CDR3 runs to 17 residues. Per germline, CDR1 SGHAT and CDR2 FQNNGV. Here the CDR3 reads CASSLFLGQGLSYEQYF. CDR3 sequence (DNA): TGTGCCAGCAGCCTATTCCTTGGACAGGGCTTGTCTTACGAGCAGTACTTC.

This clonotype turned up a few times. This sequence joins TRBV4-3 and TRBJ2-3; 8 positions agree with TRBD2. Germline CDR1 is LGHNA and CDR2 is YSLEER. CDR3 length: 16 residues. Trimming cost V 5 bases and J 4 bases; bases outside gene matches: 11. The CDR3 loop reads CASSNDRAAGADTQYF. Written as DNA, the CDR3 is TGCGCCAGCAGCAACGACCGCGCAGCGGGAGCAGATACGCAGTATTTT.

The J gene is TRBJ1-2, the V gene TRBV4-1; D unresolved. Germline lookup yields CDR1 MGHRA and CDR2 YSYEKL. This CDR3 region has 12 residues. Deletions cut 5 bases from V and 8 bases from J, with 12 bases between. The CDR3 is CASSGPGCGYTF. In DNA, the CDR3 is TGCGCCAGCAGCGGCCCGGGCTGCGGCTACACCTTC.

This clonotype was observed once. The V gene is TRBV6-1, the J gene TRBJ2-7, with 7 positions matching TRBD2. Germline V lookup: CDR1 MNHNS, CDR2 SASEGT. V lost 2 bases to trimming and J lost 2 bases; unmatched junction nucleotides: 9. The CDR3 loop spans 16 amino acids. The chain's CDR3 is CASSERGGILAYEQYF. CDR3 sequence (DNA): TGTGCCAGCAGTGAAAGGGGAGGGATCCTCGCCTACGAGCAGTACTTC.

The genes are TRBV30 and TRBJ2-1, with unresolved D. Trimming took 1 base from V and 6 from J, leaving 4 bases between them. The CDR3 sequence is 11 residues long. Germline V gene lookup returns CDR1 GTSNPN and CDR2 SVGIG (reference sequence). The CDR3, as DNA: TGTGCCTGGAGTGAGGGCAATGAGCAGTTCTTC. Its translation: CAWSEGNEQFF.

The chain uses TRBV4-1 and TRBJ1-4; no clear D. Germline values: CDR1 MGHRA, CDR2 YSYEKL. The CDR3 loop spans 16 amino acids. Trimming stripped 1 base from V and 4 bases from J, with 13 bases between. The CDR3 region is CASSQGPGSGNEKLFF. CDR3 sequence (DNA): TGCGCCAGCAGCCAAGGGCCGGGGTCGGGTAATGAAAAACTGTTTTTT.

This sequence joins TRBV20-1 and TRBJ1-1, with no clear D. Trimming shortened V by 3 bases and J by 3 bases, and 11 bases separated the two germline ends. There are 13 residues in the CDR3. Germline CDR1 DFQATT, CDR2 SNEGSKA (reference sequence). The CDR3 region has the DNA TGCAGTGCTAGTAGTATTTACGACACTGAAGCTTTCTTT. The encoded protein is CSASSIYDTEAFF.